This entry concerns a single T cell receptor (beta chain). This clonotype turned up a few times. There is no known antigen for this receptor. Per-nucleotide qualities are absent, and no much larger clonotype sits a single base away. Taken from cysteine to phenylalanine, the CDR3 has 12 residues. The only DNA kept is the CDR3, 36 bases in frame from the first base. V is cut by 1 base and J by 14 bases, and the space between the germline ends is 13 bases. From a lookup of the germline V gene, CDR1 and CDR2 are SGHRS and YFSETQ. The record originates from a study of response to subunit inactivated influenza vaccine (dated by TCRdb to the late 2010s). As for the study more broadly: To follow how T cells responded to a trivalent subunit inactivated influenza vaccine, the researchers relied on deep quantitative profiling of the T cell receptor repertoire. Study-level results and caveats: According to the authors, only a limited number of new T cells may be recruited by each seasonal influenza vaccination.

The library was built by means of RT-PCR. For sequencing, an Illumina HiSeq 2500 was employed. TCRdb reprocessing: public reads trimmed at Q25 with fastp, clones called with MiXCR, in-frame beta chains kept. Each CDR3 protein gets just one entry, which takes the most common genes and DNA from the rows behind it. Across this sample there are about 540,000 distinct CDR3 sequences, with under 25% seen only once. Of the sample, 2.5% to 3.5% is held by the ten largest clones. This same sample was also taken into another study, of T cells expressing NK-cell markers. As the second paper documents: TCR beta cDNA libraries were prepared using 5'RACE template switching, which introduced a universal primer site and unique molecular identifiers. In sorted CD3+CD56+NKG2C+, CD3+CD56+NKG2C- and CD3+CD56-NKG2C+ T-cell subsets from eight donors, TCR beta-chain repertoires were profiled. Among the eight sequenced donors, seven were HCMV-seropositive and one was HCMV-seronegative. In several experiments an anti-gammadeltaTCR antibody was added to restrict sorting to alphabetaTCR-expressing T cells. For several donors, the dominant CD3+CD56+NKG2C+ clonotypes were among the top 10 CD8+ clonotypes and accounted for about 1.0-7.0% of CD8+ T cells. Those dominant clonotypes were again the most abundant among CD3+CD56-NKG2C+ cells in four donors, at roughly 25-65%. Whether the expanded NKG2C-expressing T cell clones were specific for HCMV antigens was left unclear. The eight sequenced donors were randomly selected healthy volunteers, three men and five women. To determine HCMV serostatus, a commercial ELISA kit was used to detect HCMV-specific IgG in serum. Peripheral blood mononuclear cells were isolated from blood by Ficoll density gradient centrifugation. Magnetic immunoseparation with Miltenyi isolation kits was used to isolate CD4+ and CD8+ T cells from PBMC. cDNA synthesis was primed from the TCR beta constant segment and was followed by two successive PCR amplification steps. The libraries were sequenced on Illumina HiSeq 2000/2500, MiSeq or NextSeq, producing 2 x 150 bp reads. MIGEC was used to demultiplex reads and group the reads by UMI, and MiTCR was used to assemble and quantify clonotypes. To exclude erroneous sequences, any TCR cDNA sequence not supported by at least two reads was discarded. Downstream repertoire analysis used the tcR package, and clonotypes were matched across fractions by CDR3 nucleotide sequence plus V segment. VDJmatch was used to annotate antigen specificity against VDJdb, with one amino acid substitution allowed in CDR3.

The TCR comes from a man aged 45-65 years who received an inactivated influenza vaccine. Donor details come from another sample of the same person, matched by shared clones. The sequence joins TRBV5-1 to TRBJ2-1; the D gene is possibly TRBD2, with 5 bases matching. Sequencing was performed on CD4+ T cells sorted from PBMCs, taken 11 to 12 days after vaccination. CDR3 region: CASSLPGIYEFF. The DNA sequence is as follows: TGCGCCAGCAGCTTGCCGGGGATATATGAGTTCTTC.